The 26 T cell receptor beta chains given below trace back to one sample, sequenced in a study of blood T cell repertoires in COVID-19. Some clones are missing from TCRdb's copy, which holds only in-frame ones; the method was immunoSEQ multiplex PCR. The table lists about 300,000 clones, nearly 90% of them singletons. Material: PBMCs or T cells enriched from blood (not recorded which). These receptors were collected from a woman in her forties or fifties who had been exposed to COVID-19.

This chain connects TRBV18 to TRBJ2-5; 7 nucleotides align to TRBD2. Germline trimming cut 4 bases from V and 2 bases from J; bases unmatched to any gene: 1. Germline CDR1 KGHSH, CDR2 LQKENI. The CDR3 is 13 residues long. The CDR3 nucleotides are TGTGCCAGCTCACAGGGACTACAAGAGACCCAGTACTTC. This gives the protein CASSQGLQETQYF.

The V call is TRBV7-8, the J call TRBJ2-7, with 8 bases fitting TRBD1. Trimming cost V 5 bases and J 3 bases; bases outside gene matches: 3. CDR3 size: 13 residues. Looked up from germline, CDR1 is SGHVS and CDR2 is FQNEAQ. The DNA of the CDR3 is TGTGCCAGCAGCCGGGACAGGAGCTACGAGCAGTACTTC. Residues: CASSRDRSYEQYF.

This sequence joins TRBV5-1 and TRBJ2-7; 9 bases match TRBD1. Germline V gene lookup returns CDR1 SGHRS and CDR2 YFSETQ. Losses at the gene ends were 6 bases for V and 5 bases for J; bases not matched to a gene: 9. The CDR3 covers 14 residues. The CDR3 DNA is TGCGCCAGCACGAACGGGACAGGGTATAACGAGCAGTACTTC. Encoded protein: CASTNGTGYNEQYF.

V gene TRBV5-1 combines with J gene TRBJ1-1; D not certain. There are 14 residues in the CDR3. Germline V gene data show CDR1 as SGHRS and CDR2 as YFSETQ. The ends were cut back, 5 bases at V and 2 bases at J, with 13 bases in the middle. In DNA form, the CDR3 reads TGCGCCAGCAGACAAGAAGGAGAAAACACTGAAGCTTTCTTT. Its protein is CASRQEGENTEAFF. Full variable domain (rest looked up from reference TRBV5-1 and TRBJ1-1): KAGVTQTPRYLIKTRGQQVTLSCSPISGHRSVSWYQQTPGQGLQFLFEYFSETQRNKGNFPGRFSGRQFSNSRSEMNVSTLELGDSALYLCASRQEGENTEAFFGQGTRLTVV.

The rearrangement joins TRBV16 to TRBJ2-4; D is possibly TRBD2 (5 bases). CDR3 length: 15 amino acids. Trimming left V 4 bases short and J 4 bases short, with 14 bases between. Looked up from germline, CDR1 is KGHSY and CDR2 is FQNENV. CDR3 region: CASSPRGSAKNIQYF. The CDR3 nucleotides read TGTGCCAGCAGCCCGCGCGGGTCGGCAAAAAACATTCAGTACTTC.

The rearrangement joins TRBV7-9 to TRBJ2-7; no reliable D call. The germline V and J ends were trimmed by 2 bases and 4 bases, with 12 bases remaining between them. Per the germline V gene, CDR1 is SEHNR and CDR2 is FQNEAQ (reference sequence). CDR3 length equals 14 residues. In DNA, the CDR3 is TGTGCCAGCAGCTTATCTGCAGAATTGTACGAGCAGTACTTC. It encodes CASSLSAELYEQYF.

CDR3 sequence (DNA): TGTGCCAGCAGCTTAGACAGGGGGCTGGGGGACACTGAAGCTTTCTTT. It codes for CASSLDRGLGDTEAFF. The V call is TRBV7-8, the J call TRBJ1-1, with 9 positions matching TRBD1. The CDR3 has 16 residues. The V gene's germline CDR1 is SGHVS and CDR2 FQNEAQ. The trim removed 1 base at V and 3 bases at J, leaving 6 bases unmatched.

The rearrangement links TRBV28 to TRBJ1-6; 8 bases line up with TRBD1. CDR3 size: 18 residues. CDR1 MDHEN and CDR2 SYDVKM come from the germline V gene. V lost 6 bases, J lost 12 bases, and 22 bases stayed unmatched. This CDR3 reads CASSPEVVTRGRTGPLHF. Written as DNA, the CDR3 is TGTGCCAGCAGCCCCGAGGTGGTCACCAGGGGGCGTACCGGACCCCTCCACTTT.

The chain uses TRBV5-6 and TRBJ1-3, with TRBD1 identical over 7 bases. This CDR3 is 16 amino acids long. Germline CDR1 and CDR2: SGHDT and YYEEEE. V gave up 1 base and J gave up 4 bases; unmatched junction bases: 8. DNA for the CDR3: TGTGCCAGCAGCTTGCCTAACAGGGGTCGGGGAAACACCATATATTTT. Protein: CASSLPNRGRGNTIYF.

The J gene is TRBJ2-3, the V gene TRBV6-4; 11 positions match TRBD2. Per the germline V gene, CDR1 is MRHNA and CDR2 is SNTAGT. This CDR3 is 15 amino acids long. The junction had 4 bases not matched to a gene; V was cut back by 5 bases and J by 3 bases. CDR3 bases: TGTGCCAGCAGTTACACTAGCGGGGGTACAGATACGCAGTATTTT. Protein sequence: CASSYTSGGTDTQYF.

A few counts support this clone. Other nucleotide sequences in the sample specify the same CDR3. The J gene is TRBJ2-7, the V gene TRBV28; 7 nucleotides align to TRBD2. Germline lookup yields CDR1 MDHEN and CDR2 SYDVKM. V was pared by 3 bases and J by 3 bases, with 2 bases of the junction left unmatched. This CDR3 has 13 residues. The CDR3 DNA follows: TGTGCCAGCAGTTTGGGCGGGGGCTACGAGCAGTACTTC. This codes for CASSLGGGYEQYF.

The chain recombines TRBV9 with TRBJ1-2, with D perhaps matching TRBD1 (6 bases). The germline CDR1 and CDR2 sequences are SGDLS and YYNGEE. V lost 6 bases and J lost 0, with 15 bases in between. This CDR3 is built from 15 residues. CDR3 DNA: TGTGCCAGCACCCCTGGGGGGGGGCCTAACTATGGCTACACCTTC. It codes for CASTPGGGPNYGYTF.

The rearrangement joins TRBV18 to TRBJ1-2; 10 positions agree with TRBD1. Trimming took 3 bases from V and 4 from J; bases not matched to a gene: 14. The CDR3 is made up of 18 amino acids. Germline CDR1 is KGHSH and CDR2 is LQKENI. In nucleotides, the CDR3 is TGTGCCAGCTCACCGGAGGTGCCGGGACAGGGGTCCCGCTATGGCTACACCTTC. Amino acid sequence: CASSPEVPGQGSRYGYTF.

The CDR3 protein is CASSIGQGHYGYTF. CDR3 in DNA: TGTGCCAGTAGTATTGGACAGGGGCACTATGGCTACACCTTC. This sequence joins TRBV19 and TRBJ1-2; 9 bases line up with TRBD1. The V gene end was trimmed by 3 bases and the J gene end by 3 bases; junction bases not matched to a gene: 2. CDR3 length: 14 amino acids. Germline V gene lookup returns CDR1 LNHDA and CDR2 SQIVND (reference sequence).

Only one count was recorded for this clone. The chain uses TRBV5-1 and TRBJ1-6, with D possibly TRBD1 on 5 matching bases. The germline CDR1 and CDR2 sequences are SGHRS and YFSETQ. This CDR3 is built from 15 residues. Trimming shortened V by 4 bases and J by 9 bases, and 17 bases separated the two germline ends. The CDR3 region has the DNA TGCGCCAGCAGCACCGAGGACGGGGGAGGTTCACCCCTCCACTTT. This encodes CASSTEDGGGSPLHF.

The chain links TRBV4-1 to TRBJ1-6, with D tentatively TRBD1 (5 bases). In germline, CDR1 is MGHRA, CDR2 YSYEKL. The CDR3 extends over 16 amino acids. Trimming cost V 0 bases and J 8 bases, with 14 bases left between them. As DNA, the CDR3 is TGCGCCAGCAGCCAAGAATTGGGCCGGGGGTATTCACCCCTCCACTTT. Its translation is CASSQELGRGYSPLHF.

The chain links TRBV2 to TRBJ1-2, with 8 bases aligning to TRBD1. In germline, CDR1 is SNHLY, CDR2 FYNNEI. The CDR3 has 15 amino acids. V trimming: 8 bases; J trimming: 4 bases; junction bases outside the gene matches: 12. CDR3 in DNA: TGTGCCAGCGGCCCTGGGACAGGTGGATTCTATGGCTACACCTTC. This translates into CASGPGTGGFYGYTF.

This clone is a singleton in its sample. The V and J genes are TRBV6-2 or TRBV6-3 and TRBJ1-1; 9 nucleotides line up with TRBD1. V gave up 4 bases and J gave up 3 bases; unmatched junction bases: 6. The CDR3 sequence is 15 residues long. CDR1 is MNHEY, CDR2 SVGEGT, per germline. This chain's CDR3 is CASSSPGQGDTEAFF. CDR3 DNA: TGTGCCAGCAGTTCGCCGGGACAGGGAGACACTGAAGCTTTCTTT.

This clone was seen just once. V and J are TRBV2 and TRBJ1-2; a weak D match, TRBD1 (5 bases). The V end lost 7 bases, the J end lost 1 base, and 13 bases lay between the germline ends. There are 14 residues in the CDR3. Germline CDR1 reads SNHLY; CDR2 reads FYNNEI. CDR3 in DNA: TGTGCCAGCAACCTCCAGGGCTTTAACTATGGCTACACCTTC. The encoded protein is CASNLQGFNYGYTF.

This chain joins TRBV7-2 and TRBJ2-3; no firm D call. The germline V gene has CDR1 SGHTA and CDR2 FQGNSA. The CDR3 length is 14 residues. V was cut by 3 bases and J by 7 bases, with 14 bases left in between. CDR3 coding DNA: TGTGCCAGCAGCTTGACACCTGATCTGAATACGCAGTATTTT. Protein sequence: CASSLTPDLNTQYF.

The chain carries TRBV12-3 or TRBV12-4 and TRBJ1-1; D is ambiguous. The CDR3 length is 13 residues. V was pared by 2 bases and J by 1 base, with 5 bases between. The CDR3 DNA follows: TGTGCCAGCAGTTTAAACAGGAACACTGAAGCTTTCTTT. Translated, it gives CASSLNRNTEAFF.

Only one count was recorded for this clone. The chain carries TRBV4-2 and TRBJ2-7, with 12 bases matching TRBD2. The germline V gene has CDR1 LGHNA and CDR2 YNFKEQ. The CDR3 runs 15 residues. Trimming took 2 bases from V and 5 from J; bases not matched to a gene: 4. In DNA, the CDR3 is TGTGCCAGCAGCCAAACTAGCGGGGGGTACAACGAGCAGTACTTC. This gives the protein CASSQTSGGYNEQYF.

The chain links TRBV5-1 to TRBJ1-2, with 9 bases fitting TRBD1. Germline CDR1 reads SGHRS; CDR2 reads YFSETQ. The J segment lost 3 bases and the V segment lost 3 bases, leaving 3 bases of the junction unmatched. This CDR3 contains 14 residues. The CDR3 DNA follows: TGCGCCAGCAGCTCGGGACAGGGCTACTATGGCTACACCTTC. Its protein is CASSSGQGYYGYTF.

The chain recombines TRBV19 with TRBJ1-5; 10 nucleotides line up with TRBD1. In germline, CDR1 is LNHDA, CDR2 SQIVND (reference sequence). The CDR3 has 15 amino acids. V was clipped by 3 bases and J by 4 bases; unmatched bases: 3. Written as DNA, the CDR3 is TGTGCCAGTAGTATGGGGACAGGGGTGAATCAGCCCCAGCATTTT. It codes for CASSMGTGVNQPQHF.

CDR3 bases: TGTGCCAGCAGCCTAACTACCCGAGACAGGCACTATGGCTACACCTTC. Protein product: CASSLTTRDRHYGYTF. V is TRBV7-9 and J is TRBJ1-2, with D possibly matching TRBD1 (6 bases). The ends were cut back, 5 bases at V and 3 bases at J, with 19 bases in the middle. The CDR3 is made up of 16 amino acids. Germline V gene data show CDR1 as SEHNR and CDR2 as FQNEAQ (reference sequence).

A note on this clone: Other DNA sequences in the sample encode the same CDR3. This rearrangement joins TRBV5-1 to TRBJ2-3; 8 positions match TRBD1. Germline V lookup: CDR1 SGHRS, CDR2 YFSETQ. The CDR3 is 15 amino acids. The ends lost 1 base at V and 1 base at J; junction bases unmatched: 2. CDR3 region: CASSLQGAGTDTQYF. The CDR3 DNA is TGCGCCAGCAGCTTGCAGGGGGCGGGCACAGATACGCAGTATTTT. Based on the CDR3 plus reference TRBV5-1 and TRBJ2-3, the full variable domain is KAGVTQTPRYLIKTRGQQVTLSCSPISGHRSVSWYQQTPGQGLQFLFEYFSETQRNKGNFPGRFSGRQFSNSRSEMNVSTLELGDSALYLCASSLQGAGTDTQYFGPGTRLTVL.